A selection of T cell receptor beta chains follows, all from one sample in a study of cytomegalovirus exposure and HLA in healthy donors. Assay used: immunoSEQ multiplex PCR; TCRdb lists only in-frame clones, some missing. The table lists around 150,000 clones, roughly 80% of them singletons. The sample comprised PBMCs. These receptors were taken from a man in his forties or fifties in good health and CMV-seropositive. Both conserved end residues are part of each CDR3. The D gene is left open where the match is weak. Only part of the rows carry a size: once, few, many, or a class if the clone is expanded.

TRBD1 TRBJ2-7 TRBV5-1 NA CASSSTGVGYEQYF TGCGCCAGCAGCTCGACAGGGGTCGGGTACGAGCAGTACTTC
NA TRBJ1-1 TRBV7-6 NA CASSLEAGGGAFF TGTGCCAGCAGCTTAGAGGCCGGGGGTGGGGCTTTCTTT
TRBD2 TRBJ2-7 TRBV7-9 NA CASSSTSPLYEQYF TGTGCCAGCAGCTCGACTAGCCCCCTCTACGAGCAGTACTTC
NA TRBJ2-2 TRBV19 NA CASRRAGELFF TGTGCCAGTAGGAGGGCCGGGGAGCTGTTTTTT
TRBD1 TRBJ2-7 TRBV7-2 NA CASSMGQSVYEQYF TGTGCCAGCAGCATGGGACAGAGTGTCTACGAGCAGTACTTC
TRBD2 TRBJ2-1 TRBV4-2 few CASRNLAGTYNEQFF TGTGCCAGCAGGAACCTAGCGGGAACGTACAATGAGCAGTTCTTC
TRBD1 TRBJ1-2 TRBV7-2 NA CASSFPTGAYGYTF TGTGCCAGCAGCTTCCCAACAGGGGCCTATGGCTACACCTTC
NA TRBJ1-4 TRBV19 NA CASSISQPSGKLFF TGTGCCAGTAGTATATCACAGCCGTCGGGGAAACTGTTTTTT
NA TRBJ2-3 TRBV7-8 NA CASSFGGGTDTQYF TGTGCCAGCAGCTTTGGCGGGGGCACAGATACGCAGTATTTT
NA TRBJ2-3 TRBV9 NA CASSVGRASTDTQYF TGTGCCAGCAGCGTAGGGCGGGCCAGCACAGATACGCAGTATTTT
TRBD1 TRBJ2-4 TRBV10-3 NA CAIRDRGGNIQYF TGTGCCATCAGGGACAGGGGGGGGAACATTCAGTACTTC
TRBD2 TRBJ2-7 TRBV19 NA CASSDRLAQTSIYEQYF TGTGCCAGTAGTGACCGACTAGCGCAAACGTCCATCTACGAGCAGTACTTC
NA TRBJ2-3 TRBV5-1 NA CASGRGITDTQYF TGCGCCAGCGGGCGGGGCATCACAGATACGCAGTATTTT